The clone carrying this TCR beta chain was observed a single time. This record belongs to a study of blood T cells in healthy people across ages. The use of a sample-barcoded 5' primer and a J-beta primer mix characterized a second PCR of roughly 6 to 11 cycles. TCRdb independently ran MiXCR on the 5' RACE reads; one entry per CDR3 protein. The data contain roughly 700,000 distinct CDR3 sequences, approximately 49% of them seen just once; the ten biggest clones take up 30% to 40%. Donation came from healthy Caucasian individuals in Russia who were aged roughly 6 to 95. Germline trimming cut 0 bases from V and 4 bases from J; bases unmatched to any gene: 5. CDR1 and CDR2 from the germline V gene are DFQATT and SNEGSKA (reference sequence). CDR3 length equals 15 residues.

The sample was blood. This chain uses TRBV20-1 with TRBJ2-3; 9 bases match TRBD2. This sequence originates from an older woman in good health. The CDR3 loop is CSARDASGMADTQYF. The DNA of the CDR3 is TGCAGTGCTAGAGACGCTAGCGGGATGGCAGATACGCAGTATTTT.